What follows are 5 T cell receptor beta chains derived from one specimen sequenced in a study of blood T cells in healthy people across ages. Primed by a sample-barcoded 5' primer and a J-beta primer mix, a second PCR proceeded for roughly 7 to 12 cycles. TCRdb re-called the 5' RACE reads with MiXCR, one entry per CDR3 protein. The sample shows approximately 760,000 distinct CDR3 sequences, approximately 25% of them seen only once. These data are also associated with another study on T cells of mothers and their children.

The sample taken for sequencing was blood. Receptor source: a boy younger than 18 in good health.

This clonotype has more than one count but fewer than ten. The genes are TRBV5-5 and TRBJ2-2, with 8 bases that match TRBD1. CDR1 SGHKS and CDR2 YYEKEE come from the germline V gene (reference sequence). Trimming cost V 4 bases and J 1 base; bases outside gene matches: 9. This CDR3 has 17 residues. CDR3 sequence reads: CASSLRWGTGNTGELFF. CDR3 coding DNA: TGTGCCAGCAGCCTGAGGTGGGGGACAGGGAACACCGGGGAGCTGTTTTTT.

This clonotype has just a few counts. This chain links TRBV9 with TRBJ2-1; weak D call: TRBD2 (6 bases). Germline lookup yields CDR1 SGDLS and CDR2 YYNGEE. This CDR3 has 15 residues. V dropped 4 bases and J dropped 1 base, with 12 bases sitting between them. CDR3 region: CASSPRERSYNEQFF. CDR3 bases: TGTGCCAGCAGCCCACGGGAGAGGTCCTACAATGAGCAGTTCTTC.

In its sample, this clonotype was seen a few times. The V call is TRBV20-1, the J call TRBJ1-1; D is possibly TRBD1 (5 bases). The CDR3 sequence is 14 residues long. The V end was cut by 3 bases, the J end by 4 bases, with 15 bases between. Germline V gives CDR1 DFQATT, CDR2 SNEGSKA (reference sequence). CDR3 region: CSARFQGGVTEAFF. The CDR3 DNA follows: TGCAGTGCTAGGTTCCAGGGAGGGGTCACTGAAGCTTTCTTT.

The rearrangement links TRBV20-1 to TRBJ2-3, with D hard to call. Germline CDR1 is DFQATT and CDR2 is SNEGSKA (reference sequence). The CDR3 has 15 amino acids. V lost 5 bases and J lost 4, with 19 bases in between. The CDR3, as DNA: TGCAGTGCTCCGGCCCAAAGAACCGTGGCAGATACGCAGTATTTT. Its translation: CSAPAQRTVADTQYF.

This clonotype has just a few counts. The chain couples TRBV29-1 to TRBJ1-1, with D uncertain. This CDR3 has 13 residues. V lost 7 bases and J lost 1, with 13 bases in between. CDR1 and CDR2 (germline): SQVTM, ANQGSEA. The CDR3 coding sequence is TGCAGCGCAAGATTTGGGGAGAACACTGAAGCTTTCTTT. This codes for CSARFGENTEAFF. Full variable domain (missing parts from reference TRBV29-1 and TRBJ1-1): SAVISQKPSRDICQRGTSLTIQCQVDSQVTMMFWYRQQPGQSLTLIATANQGSEATYESGFVIDKFPISRPNLTFSTLTVSNMSPEDSSIYLCSARFGENTEAFFGQGTRLTVV.